This entry describes one T cell receptor beta chain. This sample was taken from a study of blood T cell repertoires in COVID-19. Looking at the study overall: Material from acute and convalescent COVID-19 was sourced from the United States, Italy and Spain.

Clones were sequenced by immunoSEQ multiplex PCR, and TCRdb holds only the in-frame ones, with some missing. Of about 140,000 clones listed, roughly 91% were seen once; the top ten hold roughly 2.9%. CDR3 length: 14 residues. V lost 3 bases and J lost 3, with 11 bases in between. Germline CDR1 reads MNHEY; CDR2 reads SMNVEV (reference sequence). The source is a man aged 60 to 69 with active or convalescent COVID-19. Material for sequencing was peripheral blood. The genes are TRBV27 and TRBJ1-1, with a tentative D call TRBD1 (6 bases). CDR3 in amino acids: CASSLSGADTEAFF. The CDR3 nucleotides are TGTGCCAGCAGTTTGTCAGGGGCTGACACTGAAGCTTTCTTT.